These T cell receptor beta chains were read from a single sample in a study of shared T cell receptors in the human thymus. TCRdb's copy holds only in-frame clones and misses some; the assay was immunoSEQ multiplex PCR. The sample contains approximately 730,000 clones, roughly 85% of which appear only once. The same data also contributed to another study, on human thymus T cells.

The source material was thymocytes. These receptor sequences come from a girl in the first two years of life with a congenital heart defect. CDR3s include the opening cysteine and the closing phenylalanine or tryptophan. A D gene is named only where the DNA matches it firmly. Clone sizes are given selectively: once, few, many, or a class where the clone is expanded.

TRBV27	-	TRBJ2-7	TRBD1	TGTGCCAGCAGTCTTGCGCTCCGGGACAGGTTATACGAGCAGTACTTC	CASSLALRDRLYEQYF
TRBV7-2	-	TRBJ1-1	-	TGTGCCAGCAGCTATAGACACCGGAACACTGAAGCTTTCTTT	CASSYRHRNTEAFF
TRBV18	-	TRBJ2-7	-	TGTGCCAGCTCACGCAGGTTCCGAGCCTACGAGCAGTACTTC	CASSRRFRAYEQYF
TRBV2	-	TRBJ2-7	-	TGTGCCAGCAGTGAATGGGTCCGCGGCCCCCACGAGCAGTACTTC	CASSEWVRGPHEQYF
TRBV4-1	-	TRBJ1-1	TRBD1	TGCGCCAGCAGCCACAAAGACAGGGTGACTTCTGAAGCTTTCTTT	CASSHKDRVTSEAFF
TRBV7-2	-	TRBJ1-1	-	TGTGCCAGCAGCCCGCGGGACGGCGAGAACACTGAAGCTTTCTTT	CASSPRDGENTEAFF
TRBV4-1	-	TRBJ2-6	-	TGCGCCAGCAGCCCGAATCCAGGAAGGGCCAACGTCCTGACTTTC	CASSPNPGRANVLTF
TRBV29-1	-	TRBJ1-2	-	TGCAGCGCCCACGGGCAGGGGTATGGCTACACCTTC	CSAHGQGYGYTF
TRBV7-8	-	TRBJ1-5	-	TGTGCCAGCAGCTTAAGAAACAGACAGAATCAGCCCCAGCATTTT	CASSLRNRQNQPQHF
TRBV19	-	TRBJ2-2	-	TGTGCCAGTAGTATCGATCGTGACGGCCAGGGGATCTTCACCGGGGAGCTGTTTTTT	CASSIDRDGQGIFTGELFF
TRBV9	-	TRBJ2-5	TRBD1	TGTGCCAGCAGCCTTGCAGGGGACAGACAAGAGACCCAGTACTTC	CASSLAGDRQETQYF
TRBV9	-	TRBJ2-3	-	TGTGCCAGCAGCGTAGAGGGGCTTACCACAGATACGCAGTATTTT	CASSVEGLTTDTQYF
TRBV13	-	TRBJ2-3	TRBD1	TGTGCCAGCCGGGACAGGGGCACAGATACGCAGTATTTT	CASRDRGTDTQYF
TRBV19	-	TRBJ1-2	TRBD1	TGTGCCAGTAGTATTGGAGGGGGCGCGAAAAGGGGCTACACCTTC	CASSIGGGAKRGYTF
TRBV11-2	once	TRBJ2-2	-	TGTGCCAGCAGCCTCATATACAGCGGGGAGCTGTTTTTT	CASSLIYSGELFF
TRBV6-5	-	TRBJ1-1	TRBD1	TGTGCCAGCAGTTACTCGGGACAGGCCCTCTTTTTCTTT	CASSYSGQALFFF
TRBV6-5	-	TRBJ2-7	-	TGTGCCAGCAGCCACAGACAGGTCTACGAGCAGTACTTC	CASSHRQVYEQYF
TRBV5-6	-	TRBJ1-2	-	TGTGCCAGCAGCTGTGAAGAGGTGAATGGCTACACCTTC	CASSCEEVNGYTF
TRBV7-2	-	TRBJ1-5	TRBD1	TGTGCCAGCAGCTTAGGGACAGGTAAAGGCGGAAGAAGTCAGCCCCAGCATTTT	CASSLGTGKGGRSQPQHF
TRBV12-5	-	TRBJ2-7	-	TGTGCTAGTGGTTTGGTAAGGGCAGGGGCCCCTCAGCTCTACGAGCAGTACTTC	CASGLVRAGAPQLYEQYF
TRBV2	-	TRBJ2-3	-	TGTGCCAGCAGTGTACGGGGAGATACGCAGTATTTT	CASSVRGDTQYF
TRBV18	-	TRBJ2-7	TRBD1	TGTGCCAGCTCCCTCGCCCACCGGGACAGGACGTCCTACGAGCAGTACTTC	CASSLAHRDRTSYEQYF
TRBV28	few	TRBJ2-7	-	TGTGCCAGCAGTTTGCCGGGTTGGAGATGGGAGCAGTACTTC	CASSLPGWRWEQYF
TRBV5-1	-	TRBJ2-6	-	TGCGCCAGCAGCAACGGGACAGGGGCCAACGTCCTGACTTTC	CASSNGTGANVLTF
TRBV28	-	TRBJ1-5	TRBD1	TGTGCCAGCAGTGACAGGGGGGGTCCCCAGCATTTT	CASSDRGGPQHF
TRBV7-9	-	TRBJ1-1	TRBD1	TGTGCCCCTACTCCCTGGGACAGCCTGAACACTGAAGCTTTCTTT	CAPTPWDSLNTEAFF
TRBV5-1	-	TRBJ2-6	-	TGCGCCAGCACCCCGGGCAGGGTGAACTCTGGGGCCAACGTCCTGACTTTC	CASTPGRVNSGANVLTF
TRBV19	-	TRBJ1-1	-	TGTGCCAGCTCCAGTGAACCCGTCGAAGCTTTCTTT	CASSSEPVEAFF
TRBV7-6	once	TRBJ1-1	TRBD1	TGTGCCAGCAGCTTGACACCGAGGACAGGTCATGCTTTCTTT	CASSLTPRTGHAFF
TRBV19	-	TRBJ1-6	-	TGTGCCAGTAGTCGCGGGGGGGCCGGCTCACCCCTCCACTTT	CASSRGGAGSPLHF
TRBV5-4	-	TRBJ1-4	-	TGTGCCAGCAGCTACTCCGGACAGCTTAATGAAAAACTGTTTTTT	CASSYSGQLNEKLFF
TRBV21-1	-	TRBJ2-1	-	TGTGCCAGCAATACCCGGTGGAGGGTAAGCTCCTACAATGAGCAGTTCTTC	CASNTRWRVSSYNEQFF
TRBV27	-	TRBJ2-3	-	TGTGCCAGCCGTCTCACCGAGATGGATACGCAGTATTTT	CASRLTEMDTQYF
TRBV19	once	TRBJ2-4	-	TGTGCCAGTAGGAGAGGGCTAAAAAACATTCAGTACTTC	CASRRGLKNIQYF